This TCR beta chain emerged from a study of cytomegalovirus exposure and HLA in healthy donors. A multiplex PCR was run with 60 Vbeta primers and 13 Jbeta primers. The protocol was immunoSEQ multiplex PCR, while the TCRdb copy is restricted to in-frame clones and leaves out a portion. The sample has 150,000 to 200,000 clones; 72% are singletons. General study findings and limits: It was only CMV serostatus that was available as immune exposure information. The authors later found TCR association rates varying by HLA locus, with DRB1 most and HLA-C fewest.

Germline V CDR1 and CDR2: LNHDA, SQIVND (reference sequence). The CDR3 loop spans 13 amino acids. V lost 9 bases, J lost 8 bases, and 8 bases stayed unmatched. A word on this clone: The antigen remains unidentified.

What was sequenced was PBMCs. V and J are TRBV19 and TRBJ1-4, with 8 bases matching TRBD1. The receptor comes from a human donor in good health. The chain's CDR3 is CASTTGVGEKLFF. For the CDR3, the DNA is TGTGCCAGCACGACAGGGGTAGGCGAAAAACTGTTTTTT.